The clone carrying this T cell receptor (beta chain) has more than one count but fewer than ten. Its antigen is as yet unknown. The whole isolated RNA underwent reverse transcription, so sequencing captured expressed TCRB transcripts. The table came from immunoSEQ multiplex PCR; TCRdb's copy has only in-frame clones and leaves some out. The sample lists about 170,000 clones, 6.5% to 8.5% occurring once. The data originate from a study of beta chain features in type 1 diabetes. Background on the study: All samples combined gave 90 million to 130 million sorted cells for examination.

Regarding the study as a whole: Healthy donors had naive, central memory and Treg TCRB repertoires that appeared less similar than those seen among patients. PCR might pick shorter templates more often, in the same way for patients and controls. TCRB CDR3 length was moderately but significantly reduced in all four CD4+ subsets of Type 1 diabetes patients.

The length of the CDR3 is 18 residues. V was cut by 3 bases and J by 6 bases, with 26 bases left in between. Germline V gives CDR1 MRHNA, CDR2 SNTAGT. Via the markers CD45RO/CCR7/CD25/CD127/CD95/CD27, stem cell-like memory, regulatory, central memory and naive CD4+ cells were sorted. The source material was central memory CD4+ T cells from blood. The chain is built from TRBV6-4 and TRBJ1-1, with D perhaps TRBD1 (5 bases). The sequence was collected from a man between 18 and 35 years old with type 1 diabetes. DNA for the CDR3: TGTGCCAGCAGTGAGGTTGAGGCAGGGCGAGTCAGTATCCCTGAAGCTTTCTTT. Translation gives CASSEVEAGRVSIPEAFF.